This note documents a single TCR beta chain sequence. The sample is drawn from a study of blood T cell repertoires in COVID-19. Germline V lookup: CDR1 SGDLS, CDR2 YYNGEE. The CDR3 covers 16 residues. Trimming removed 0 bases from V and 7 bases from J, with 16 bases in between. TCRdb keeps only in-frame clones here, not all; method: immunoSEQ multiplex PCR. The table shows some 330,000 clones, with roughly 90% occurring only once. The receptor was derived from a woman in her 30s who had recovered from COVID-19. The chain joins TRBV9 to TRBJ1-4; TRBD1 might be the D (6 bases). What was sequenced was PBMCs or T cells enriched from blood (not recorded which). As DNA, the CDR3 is TGTGCCAGCAGCGTAGGTCTAGGGGGGGACGTTGAAAAACTGTTTTTT. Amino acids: CASSVGLGGDVEKLFF. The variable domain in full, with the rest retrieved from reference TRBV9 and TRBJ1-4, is DSGVTQTPKHLITATGQRVTLRCSPRSGDLSVYWYQQSLDQGLQFLIQYYNGEERAKGNILERFSAQQFPDLHSELNLSSLELGDSALYFCASSVGLGGDVEKLFFGSGTQLSVL.